A selection of T cell receptor beta chains follows, all from one sample in a study of CD8+ T cells in alopecia areata. Only in-frame clones appear in the TCRdb table, and some are missing; sequencing was by immunoSEQ multiplex PCR. The sample has around 170,000 clones, approximately 50% seen once. The specimen was CD8+ T cells sorted from blood, collected at roughly week 52, from a patient treated with tofacitinib. These TCRs come from a human donor with alopecia areata. Each CDR3 is given with its conserved first and last residue. A D gene is named only where the DNA matches it firmly. Expanded clones are given a class, and other clones once, few, many or no size at all.

V	D	size	J	DNA	CDR3
TRBV29-1	-	-	TRBJ2-7	TGCAGCGTTGGACAGGCTACCTACGAGCAGTACTTC	CSVGQATYEQYF
TRBV7-9	-	once	TRBJ2-1	TGTGCCAGCAGCTTAGTCGACGGACCCCTTGGCAATGAGCAGTTCTTC	CASSLVDGPLGNEQFF
TRBV27	-	few	TRBJ2-1	TGTGCCAGCAGTTTAGGGGACTCCTACAATGAGCAGTTCTTC	CASSLGDSYNEQFF
TRBV29-1	TRBD1	-	TRBJ1-4	TGCAGCGGGACGACAGGGAATTATGAAAAACTGTTTTTT	CSGTTGNYEKLFF
TRBV6-5	-	-	TRBJ2-1	TGTGCCAGCAGTTACTCTGGAGAGAACGACAATGAGCAGTTCTTC	CASSYSGENDNEQFF
TRBV6-5	TRBD1	-	TRBJ2-5	TGTGCCAGCAGCGGGACAGGTGAAGGGGAGACCCAGTACTTC	CASSGTGEGETQYF
TRBV29-1	TRBD1	-	TRBJ2-5	TGCAGCGTTGAGTGGGACAGGGGCTTTCAAGAGACCCAGTACTTC	CSVEWDRGFQETQYF
TRBV4-3	-	-	TRBJ1-6	TGCGCCAGCAGCCCAGACCGGGACCTCGGATCACCCCTCCACTTT	CASSPDRDLGSPLHF
TRBV7-2	-	-	TRBJ2-2	TGTGCCAGCAGCTTACCCCGAACAGGGTTCGCCGGGGAGCTGTTTTTT	CASSLPRTGFAGELFF
TRBV30	TRBD1	-	TRBJ1-6	TGTGCCTGGAGTCCGATCGACCCAGGGGGCGCGGATTCACCCCTCCACTTT	CAWSPIDPGGADSPLHF
TRBV4-3	-	-	TRBJ1-6	TGCGCCAGCAGCCAAGAAACCCTTTCACCCCTCCACTTT	CASSQETLSPLHF
TRBV29-1	TRBD1	few	TRBJ1-5	TGCAGCGTCCTGCAGGGGGAAGCCAATCAGCCCCAGCATTTT	CSVLQGEANQPQHF
TRBV11-2	-	few	TRBJ2-2	TGTGCCAGCAGCCAAGAGTTAGCGAATAGCGGGGAGCTGTTTTTT	CASSQELANSGELFF
TRBV30	-	-	TRBJ2-1	TGTGCCTGGAGTGGAAGGAATGGGGGTGAGCAGTTCTTC	CAWSGRNGGEQFF
TRBV29-1	-	-	TRBJ2-3	TGCAGCGTCTGGGGAAGGAAAAACACAGATACGCAGTATTTT	CSVWGRKNTDTQYF
TRBV2	-	-	TRBJ2-1	TGTGCCAGCAGTGAACTAGCGAGGGGCAATGAGCAGTTCTTC	CASSELARGNEQFF
TRBV4-1	TRBD2	-	TRBJ2-4	TGCGCCAGCAGCCAATCCTCCGGGGAGCGGGGGGGAGATTGGGCCAAAAACATTCAGTACTTC	CASSQSSGERGGDWAKNIQYF
TRBV7-9	-	once	TRBJ2-7	TGTGCCAGCAGCTTAGTGGGGGGCCCGGGGGAGCAGTACTTC	CASSLVGGPGEQYF
TRBV27	-	-	TRBJ1-1	TGTGCCAGCAGTGCAAACAGGGACCTGAACACTGAAGCTTTCTTT	CASSANRDLNTEAFF
TRBV5-1	-	-	TRBJ2-3	TGCGCCAGCAGCCCGCACAGGGAGGCACAGGATACGCAGTATTTT	CASSPHREAQDTQYF
TRBV6-5	-	-	TRBJ1-4	TGTGCCAGCAGTTACTCGAGGGGGTCCGAAAAACTGTTTTTT	CASSYSRGSEKLFF
TRBV11-3	TRBD1	-	TRBJ2-2	TGTGCCAGCAGCTTGGGACAGGGCGGGTCCTTAAACACCGGGGAGCTGTTTTTT	CASSLGQGGSLNTGELFF
TRBV2	-	-	TRBJ1-5	TGTGCCAGCACTTGGGACGCCAATCAGCCCCAGCATTTT	CASTWDANQPQHF
TRBV30	-	few	TRBJ2-2	TGTGCCTGGAGTATGGGGGTCACCGGGGAGCTGTTTTTT	CAWSMGVTGELFF
TRBV13	-	-	TRBJ1-1	TGTGCCAGCAGCTTCCAGGGTGGTGAAGCTTTCTTT	CASSFQGGEAFF
TRBV6-5	-	-	TRBJ2-5	TGTGCCAGCAGTTACTCGAGACAGCTCCAAGAGACCCAGTACTTC	CASSYSRQLQETQYF
TRBV5-4	TRBD1	-	TRBJ2-7	TGTGCCAGCAGCCTGGGACAGTCCTACGAGCAGTACTTC	CASSLGQSYEQYF
TRBV27	-	few	TRBJ2-7	TGTGCCAGCAGTATGGACGTCGCCTACGAGCAGTACTTC	CASSMDVAYEQYF
TRBV4-3	-	few	TRBJ1-1	TGCGCCAGCAGCCAAGACAGGGTTGAAGCTTTCTTT	CASSQDRVEAFF
TRBV29-1	-	-	TRBJ1-1	TGCAGCGTTGAAAGGCGCGAGGCCACTGAAGCTTTCTTT	CSVERREATEAFF
TRBV6-6	-	-	TRBJ2-5	TGTGCCAGCAGTTACGGGGGGAATCAAGAGACCCAGTACTTC	CASSYGGNQETQYF
TRBV7-2	-	-	TRBJ2-2	TGTGCCAGCAGCTCGAAGGGGGTGAACACCGGGGAGCTGTTTTTT	CASSSKGVNTGELFF
TRBV6-5	TRBD2	-	TRBJ2-2	TGTGCCAGCAGTCGGACTAGCGGGGTGCACGGGGAGCTGTTTTTT	CASSRTSGVHGELFF
TRBV7-8	-	-	TRBJ1-1	TGTGCCAGCAGCTTACTGGGACGCGGGATTGGCACTGAAGCTTTCTTT	CASSLLGRGIGTEAFF
TRBV27	-	-	TRBJ2-7	TGTGCCAGCAGCTCGGGATACGAGCAGTACTTC	CASSSGYEQYF
TRBV6-5	-	-	TRBJ2-2	TGTGCCAGCGGGGACCCTAATAACACCGGGGAGCTGTTTTTT	CASGDPNNTGELFF
TRBV2	-	-	TRBJ2-3	TGTGCCAGCATGGGCGGGTCCCGCACAGATACGCAGTATTTT	CASMGGSRTDTQYF
TRBV5-4	-	-	TRBJ1-6	TGTGCCAGCAGCTTGGAGGTGCTAAATTCACCCCTCCACTTT	CASSLEVLNSPLHF
TRBV30	-	-	TRBJ2-1	TGTGCCTGGAGTGTAACTGGGGACGAGCAGTTCTTC	CAWSVTGDEQFF
TRBV7-2	-	many	TRBJ2-5	TGTGCCAGCAGTCACCCTGGGGAGGGGGTGAGGGAGACCCAGTACTTC	CASSHPGEGVRETQYF
TRBV5-1	-	few	TRBJ2-7	TGCGCCAGCAGGGGTGCAGGCGGCACCTACGAGCAGTACTTC	CASRGAGGTYEQYF
TRBV27	-	-	TRBJ2-7	TGTGCCACGGGCCTCGCTGGGGCGTACGAGCAGTACTTC	CATGLAGAYEQYF
TRBV7-9	TRBD1	-	TRBJ2-1	TGTGCCAGCAGCGACGACAGGGGCGATGAGCAGTTCTTC	CASSDDRGDEQFF
TRBV27	TRBD1	-	TRBJ1-2	TGTGCCAGCAGTCCCAACAGGGGGCGGAGATCCTATGGCTACACCTTC	CASSPNRGRRSYGYTF
TRBV6-5	TRBD1	-	TRBJ1-4	TGTGCCAGCTCCCCCCTTCAGGGGGTGGAGGAAAAACTGTTTTTT	CASSPLQGVEEKLFF
TRBV27	-	few	TRBJ1-1	TGTGCCAGCAGTACCCCGGAAGGGACTGAAGCTTTCTTT	CASSTPEGTEAFF
TRBV25-1	-	-	TRBJ1-1	TGTGCCAGCAGTGCCCTCATCATGAGGGAGGACACTGAAGCTTTCTTT	CASSALIMREDTEAFF